This T cell receptor beta chain comes out of a study of T cell clusters in autoimmune cytopenias. Points from the study as a whole: Physiological T cell clusters of healthy donors were apparently absent in primary autoimmune cytopenia patients.

Turning to this clonotype: Its antigen is unknown.

Germline V lookup: CDR1 MNHEY, CDR2 SVGEGT. CDR3 size: 16 residues. Each sample's input was roughly 270 ng genomic DNA, 35,000 to 40,000 genome equivalents. TRB rearrangements were amplified by touch-down multiplex PCR with mixed TRB-A/B primers. Using the multiplex PCR reads, TCRdb records one entry per CDR3 protein without DNA. This repertoire includes a few thousand distinct CDR3 sequences. What was sequenced was peripheral blood. This TCR was recovered from a human donor with an autoimmune cytopenia or autoimmune hepatitis (not recorded which). V and J are TRBV6-2 or TRBV6-3 and TRBJ1-1; TCRdb picks TRBD1, but there is no DNA to check that call. This CDR3 reads CASSLTDRGGITEAFF.